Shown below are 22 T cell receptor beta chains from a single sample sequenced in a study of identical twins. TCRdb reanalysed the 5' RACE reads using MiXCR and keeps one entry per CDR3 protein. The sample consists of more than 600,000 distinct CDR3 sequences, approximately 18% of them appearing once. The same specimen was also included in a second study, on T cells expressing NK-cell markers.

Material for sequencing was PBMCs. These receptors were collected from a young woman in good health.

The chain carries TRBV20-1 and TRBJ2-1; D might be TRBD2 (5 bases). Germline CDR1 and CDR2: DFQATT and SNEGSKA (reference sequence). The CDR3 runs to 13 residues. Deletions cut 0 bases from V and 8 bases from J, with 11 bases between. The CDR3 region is CSARESGYYEQFF. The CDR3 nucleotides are TGCAGTGCTAGAGAATCGGGGTATTATGAGCAGTTCTTC.

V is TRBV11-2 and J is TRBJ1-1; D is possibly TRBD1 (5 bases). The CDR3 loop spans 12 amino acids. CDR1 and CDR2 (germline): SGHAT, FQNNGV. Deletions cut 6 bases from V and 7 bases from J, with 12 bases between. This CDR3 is CASSAGRGEAFF. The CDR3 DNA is TGTGCCAGCAGTGCCGGGAGGGGTGAAGCTTTCTTT. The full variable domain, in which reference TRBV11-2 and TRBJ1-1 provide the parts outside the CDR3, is EAGVAQSPRYKIIEKRQSVAFWCNPISGHATLYWYQQILGQGPKLLIQFQNNGVVDDSQLPKDRFSAERLKGVDSTLKIQPAKLEDSAVYLCASSAGRGEAFFGQGTRLTVV.

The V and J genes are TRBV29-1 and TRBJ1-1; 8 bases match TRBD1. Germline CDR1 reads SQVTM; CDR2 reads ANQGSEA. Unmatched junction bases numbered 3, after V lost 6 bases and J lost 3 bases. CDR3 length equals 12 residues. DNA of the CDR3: TGCAGCGTGAAGACAGGGGACACTGAAGCTTTCTTT. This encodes CSVKTGDTEAFF.

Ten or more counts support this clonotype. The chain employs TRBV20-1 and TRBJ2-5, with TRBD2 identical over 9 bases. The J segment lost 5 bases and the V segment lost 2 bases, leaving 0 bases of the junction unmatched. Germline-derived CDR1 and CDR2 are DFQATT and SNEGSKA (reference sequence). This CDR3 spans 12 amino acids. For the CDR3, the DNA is TGCAGTGCTAGAACTAGCGGGGAGACCCAGTACTTC. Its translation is CSARTSGETQYF.

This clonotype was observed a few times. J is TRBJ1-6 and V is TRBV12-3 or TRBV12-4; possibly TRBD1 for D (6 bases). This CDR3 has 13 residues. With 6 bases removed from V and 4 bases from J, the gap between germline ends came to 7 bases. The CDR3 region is CASRTGYNSPLHF. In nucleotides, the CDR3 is TGTGCCAGCAGAACAGGGTATAATTCACCCCTCCACTTT.

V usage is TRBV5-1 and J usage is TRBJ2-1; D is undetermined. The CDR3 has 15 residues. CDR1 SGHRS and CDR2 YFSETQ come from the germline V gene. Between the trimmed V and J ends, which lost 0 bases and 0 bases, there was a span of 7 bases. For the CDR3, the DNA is TGCGCCAGCAGCTTGGTTAATCCCTCCTACAATGAGCAGTTCTTC. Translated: CASSLVNPSYNEQFF.

CDR3 residues: CASSPNRLAGHTDTQYF. CDR3 DNA: TGTGCCAGCAGTCCCAACCGACTAGCGGGGCACACAGATACGCAGTATTTT. The gene calls are TRBV6-2 or TRBV6-3 and TRBJ2-3, with 11 nucleotides matching TRBD2. CDR1 and CDR2 from the germline V gene are MNHEY and SVGEGT. The length of the CDR3 is 17 residues. With 5 bases clipped from V and 2 bases from J, the junction kept 9 bases outside the gene matches.

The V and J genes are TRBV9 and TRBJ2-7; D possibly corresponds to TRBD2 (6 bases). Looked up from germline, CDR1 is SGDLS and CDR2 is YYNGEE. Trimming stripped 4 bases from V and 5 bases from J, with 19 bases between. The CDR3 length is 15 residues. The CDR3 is CASSLGGNGMDEQYF. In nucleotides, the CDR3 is TGTGCCAGCAGCCTAGGCGGGAATGGGATGGACGAGCAGTACTTC.

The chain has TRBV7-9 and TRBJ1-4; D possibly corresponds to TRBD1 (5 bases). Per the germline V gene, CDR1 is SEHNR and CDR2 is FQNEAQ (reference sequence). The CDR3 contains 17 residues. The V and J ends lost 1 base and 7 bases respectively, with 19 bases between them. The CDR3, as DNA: TGTGCCAGCAGCTTAGGGGTCCAGGGCCGTAGGGCTGAAAAACTGTTTTTT. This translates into CASSLGVQGRRAEKLFF.

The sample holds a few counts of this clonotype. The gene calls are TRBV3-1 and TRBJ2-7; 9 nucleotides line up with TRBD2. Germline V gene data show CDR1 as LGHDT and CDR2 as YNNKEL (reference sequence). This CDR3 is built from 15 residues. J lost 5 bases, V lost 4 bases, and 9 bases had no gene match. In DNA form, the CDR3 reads TGTGCCAGCAGCCCTACACGGACTAGCGTCCACGAGCAGTACTTC. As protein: CASSPTRTSVHEQYF.

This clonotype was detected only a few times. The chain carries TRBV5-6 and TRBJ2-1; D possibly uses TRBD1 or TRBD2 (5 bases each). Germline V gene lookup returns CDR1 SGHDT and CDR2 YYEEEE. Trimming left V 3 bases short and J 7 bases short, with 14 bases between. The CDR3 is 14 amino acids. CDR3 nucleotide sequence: TGTGCCAGCAGCTCCGGGACCATGGCTAATGAGCAGTTCTTC. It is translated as CASSSGTMANEQFF.

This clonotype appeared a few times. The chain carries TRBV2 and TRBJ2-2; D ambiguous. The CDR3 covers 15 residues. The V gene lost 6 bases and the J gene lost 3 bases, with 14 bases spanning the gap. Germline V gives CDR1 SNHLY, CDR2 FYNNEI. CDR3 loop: CASRPLGKDTGELFF. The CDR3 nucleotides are TGTGCCAGCAGACCGTTAGGGAAGGACACCGGGGAGCTGTTTTTT.

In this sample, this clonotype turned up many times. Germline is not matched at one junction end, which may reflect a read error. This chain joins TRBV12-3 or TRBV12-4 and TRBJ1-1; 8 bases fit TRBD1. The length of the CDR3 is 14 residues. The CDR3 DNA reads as TGCGCCAGCAGCTTACGGACAGGGAGAACTGAAGCTTTCTTT. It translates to CASSLRTGRTEAFF.

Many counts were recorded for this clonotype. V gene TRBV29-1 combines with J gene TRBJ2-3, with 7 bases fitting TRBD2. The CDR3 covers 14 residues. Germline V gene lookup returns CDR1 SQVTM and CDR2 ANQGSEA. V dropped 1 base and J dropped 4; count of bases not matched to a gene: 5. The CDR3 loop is CSVEGGSRADTQYF. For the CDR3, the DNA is TGCAGCGTTGAAGGCGGGAGCCGGGCAGATACGCAGTATTTT.

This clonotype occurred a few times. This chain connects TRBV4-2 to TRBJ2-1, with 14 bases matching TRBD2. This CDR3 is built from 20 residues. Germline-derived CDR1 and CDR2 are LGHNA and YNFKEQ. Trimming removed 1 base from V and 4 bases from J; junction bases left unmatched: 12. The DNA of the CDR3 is TGTGCCAGCAGCCAAGTTGGACTAGCGGGGGGTCCCTTCCATTACAATGAGCAGTTCTTC. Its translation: CASSQVGLAGGPFHYNEQFF.

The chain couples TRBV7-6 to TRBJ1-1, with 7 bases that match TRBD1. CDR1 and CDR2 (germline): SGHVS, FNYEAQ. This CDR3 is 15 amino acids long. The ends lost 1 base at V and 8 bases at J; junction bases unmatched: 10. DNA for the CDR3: TGTGCCAGCAGCTTAGTGACAGGGACTTTTGGGGAAGCTTTCTTT. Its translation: CASSLVTGTFGEAFF.

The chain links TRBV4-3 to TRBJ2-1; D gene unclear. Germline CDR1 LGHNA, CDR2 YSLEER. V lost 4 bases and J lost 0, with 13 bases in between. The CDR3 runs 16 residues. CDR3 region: CASSRRLQSSYNEQFF. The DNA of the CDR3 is TGCGCCAGCAGCCGAAGACTCCAGAGCTCCTACAATGAGCAGTTCTTC.

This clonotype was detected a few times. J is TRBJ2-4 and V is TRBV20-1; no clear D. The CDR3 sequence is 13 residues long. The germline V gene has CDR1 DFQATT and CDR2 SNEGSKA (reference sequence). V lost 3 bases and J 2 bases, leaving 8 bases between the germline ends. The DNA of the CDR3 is TGCAGTGCTAGTTCAGGTTCCAAAAACATTCAGTACTTC. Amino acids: CSASSGSKNIQYF.

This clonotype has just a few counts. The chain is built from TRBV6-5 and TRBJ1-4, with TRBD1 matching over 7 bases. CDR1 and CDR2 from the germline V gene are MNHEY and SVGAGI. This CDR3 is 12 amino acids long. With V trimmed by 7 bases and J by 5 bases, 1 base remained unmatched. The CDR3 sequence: CASKQGNEKLFF. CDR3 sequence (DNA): TGTGCCAGCAAACAGGGGAATGAAAAACTGTTTTTT.

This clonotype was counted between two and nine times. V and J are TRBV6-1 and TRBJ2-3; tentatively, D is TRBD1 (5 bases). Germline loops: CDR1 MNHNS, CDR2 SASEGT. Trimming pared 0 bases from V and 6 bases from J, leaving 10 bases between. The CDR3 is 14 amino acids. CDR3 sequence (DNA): TGTGCCAGCAGTGAAGCGAAGGGGCTGGATACGCAGTATTTT. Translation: CASSEAKGLDTQYF.

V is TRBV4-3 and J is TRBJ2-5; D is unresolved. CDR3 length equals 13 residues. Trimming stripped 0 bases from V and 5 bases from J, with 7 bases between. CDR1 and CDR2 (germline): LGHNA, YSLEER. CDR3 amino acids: CASSQDRFETQYF. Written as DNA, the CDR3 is TGCGCCAGCAGCCAAGATAGGTTTGAGACCCAGTACTTC.

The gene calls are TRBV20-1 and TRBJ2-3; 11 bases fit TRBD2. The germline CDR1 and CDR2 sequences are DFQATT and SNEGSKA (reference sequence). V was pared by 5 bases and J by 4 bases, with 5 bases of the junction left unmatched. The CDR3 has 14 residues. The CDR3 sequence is CSAAGTSGPDTQYF. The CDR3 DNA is TGCAGTGCTGCGGGGACTAGCGGCCCAGATACGCAGTATTTT.